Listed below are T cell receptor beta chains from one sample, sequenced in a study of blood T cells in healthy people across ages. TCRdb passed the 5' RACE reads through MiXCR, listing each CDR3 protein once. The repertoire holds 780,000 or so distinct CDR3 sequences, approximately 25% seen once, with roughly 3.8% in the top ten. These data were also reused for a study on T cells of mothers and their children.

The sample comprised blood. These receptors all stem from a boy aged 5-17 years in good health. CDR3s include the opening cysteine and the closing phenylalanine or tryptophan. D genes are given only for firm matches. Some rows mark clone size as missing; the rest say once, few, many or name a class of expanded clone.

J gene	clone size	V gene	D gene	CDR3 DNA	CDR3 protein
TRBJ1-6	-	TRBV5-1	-	TGCGCCAGCACTGGAGGGTCACCCCTCCACTTT	CASTGGSPLHF
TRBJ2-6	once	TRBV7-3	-	TGTGCCAGCAGCTTGAGACAGGGAGGAATCTCTGGGGCCAACGTCCTGACTTTC	CASSLRQGGISGANVLTF
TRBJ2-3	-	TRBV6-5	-	TGTGCCAGCAGCGAACGACCCAGCACAGATACGCAGTATTTT	CASSERPSTDTQYF
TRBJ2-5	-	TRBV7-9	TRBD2	TGTGCCAGCGGGCCCAGCGGGGTGTACCAAGAGACCCAGTACTTC	CASGPSGVYQETQYF
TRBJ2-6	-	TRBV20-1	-	TGCAGTGCTAGAGATACCGGGCTGCCCGCCAACGTCCTGACTTTC	CSARDTGLPANVLTF
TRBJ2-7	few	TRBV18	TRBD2	TGTGCCAGCTCCCCTCTACTCAGCGGGAGCGAGCAGTACTTC	CASSPLLSGSEQYF
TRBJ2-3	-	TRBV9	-	TGTGCCAGCAGCAGTACAGATCCACGAGGTGATACGCAGTATTTT	CASSSTDPRGDTQYF
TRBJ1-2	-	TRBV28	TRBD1	TGTGCCAGCAGTTTAGTCGGAGGGGGCAGAGGGGGCTATGGCTACACCTTC	CASSLVGGGRGGYGYTF
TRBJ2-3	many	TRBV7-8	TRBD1	TGTGCCAGCAGCTCGACAGGGGGCGCAGATACGCAGTATTTT	CASSSTGGADTQYF
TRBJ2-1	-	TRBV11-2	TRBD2	TGTGCCAGCAGCTTAGGCATTGGGGCTAGCGGGGACAGCTCCTACAATGAGCAGTTCTTC	CASSLGIGASGDSSYNEQFF
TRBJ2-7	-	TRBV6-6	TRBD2	TGTGCCAGCAATTACTCCCCGACTAGCGGAGCCTACGAGCAGTACTTC	CASNYSPTSGAYEQYF
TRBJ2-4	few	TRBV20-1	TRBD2	TGCAGTGCGATTAGCGGGGGGCTAGCCAAAAACATTCAGTACTTC	CSAISGGLAKNIQYF
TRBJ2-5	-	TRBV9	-	TGTGCCAGCAGCGTAGGGGAGAGCGGAGACCACCAAGAGACCCAGTACTTC	CASSVGESGDHQETQYF
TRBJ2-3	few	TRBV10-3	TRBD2	TGTGCCATCAGTGCCGGGCGGGAGCCAGATACGCAGTATTTT	CAISAGREPDTQYF
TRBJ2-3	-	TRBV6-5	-	TGTGCCAGCAAGGGGGCGGGAGTCGGGGCAGATACGCAGTATTTT	CASKGAGVGADTQYF
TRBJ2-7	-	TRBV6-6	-	TGTGCCAGCAGTTACTTACAGGGATCCTACGAGCAGTACTTC	CASSYLQGSYEQYF
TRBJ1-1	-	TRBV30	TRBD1	TGTGCCTGGAGCCTTGTACAGGGGACTGAAGCTTTCTTT	CAWSLVQGTEAFF
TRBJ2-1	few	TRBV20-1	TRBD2	TGCAGTGCTAGGGAATGGCTGGCGGGAGTGGGTAATGAGCAGTTCTTC	CSAREWLAGVGNEQFF
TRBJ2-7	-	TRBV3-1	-	TGTGCCAGCAGCCCGGTCGGTTTTTCCTACGAGCAGTACTTC	CASSPVGFSYEQYF
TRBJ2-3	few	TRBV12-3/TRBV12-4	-	TGTGCCAGCAGTTTAGGGCAGGGGCGTGGCACAGATACGCAGTGTTTT	CASSLGQGRGTDTQCF